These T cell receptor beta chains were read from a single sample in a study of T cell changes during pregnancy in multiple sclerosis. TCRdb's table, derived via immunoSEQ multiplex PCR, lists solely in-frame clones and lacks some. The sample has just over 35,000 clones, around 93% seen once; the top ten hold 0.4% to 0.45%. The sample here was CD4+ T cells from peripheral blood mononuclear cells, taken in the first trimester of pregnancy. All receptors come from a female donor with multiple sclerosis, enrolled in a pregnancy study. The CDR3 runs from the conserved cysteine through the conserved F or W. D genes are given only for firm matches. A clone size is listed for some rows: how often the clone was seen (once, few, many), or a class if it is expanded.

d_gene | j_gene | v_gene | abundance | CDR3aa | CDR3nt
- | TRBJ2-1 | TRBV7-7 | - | CASSLAGHNEQFF | TGTGCCAGCAGCTTAGCGGGCCACAATGAGCAGTTCTTC
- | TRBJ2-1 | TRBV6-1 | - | CASSLRGSSYNEQFF | TGTGCCAGCAGTCTACGCGGGTCCTCCTACAATGAGCAGTTCTTC
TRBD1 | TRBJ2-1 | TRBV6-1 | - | CASSPDRGGPNEQFF | TGTGCCAGCAGTCCGGACAGGGGGGGCCCCAATGAGCAGTTCTTC
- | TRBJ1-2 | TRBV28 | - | CASSFRGVGGYTF | TGTGCCAGCAGTTTCCGGGGAGTCGGAGGCTACACCTTC
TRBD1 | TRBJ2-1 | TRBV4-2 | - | CASSPQETGAYNEQFF | TGTGCCAGCAGCCCTCAAGAGACAGGGGCCTACAATGAGCAGTTCTTC
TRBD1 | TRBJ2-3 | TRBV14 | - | CASSQDKRQGGTDTQYF | TGTGCCAGCAGCCAAGATAAGAGACAGGGTGGGACAGATACGCAGTATTTT
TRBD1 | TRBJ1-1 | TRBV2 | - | CASSGQGGWTEAFF | TGTGCCAGCAGCGGACAGGGGGGTTGGACTGAAGCTTTCTTT
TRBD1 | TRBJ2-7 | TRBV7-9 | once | CASSRPGQRSSYEQYF | TGTGCCAGCAGTCGGCCGGGACAGCGAAGCTCCTACGAGCAGTACTTC
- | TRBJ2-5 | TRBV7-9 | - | CASSLQLSQETQYF | TGTGCCAGCAGCTTACAGTTGTCCCAAGAGACCCAGTACTTC
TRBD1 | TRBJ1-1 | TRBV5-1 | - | CASSPGGGGANEAFF | TGCGCCAGCAGCCCAGGCGGAGGGGGCGCAAATGAAGCTTTCTTT
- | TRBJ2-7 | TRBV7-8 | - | CASSFRGLEQYF | TGTGCCAGCAGCTTCCGGGGGTTGGAGCAGTACTTC
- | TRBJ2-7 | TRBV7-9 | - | CASADSYEQYF | TGTGCCAGCGCAGACTCCTACGAGCAGTACTTC
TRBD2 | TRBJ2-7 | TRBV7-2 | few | CASSLKSSGRATSYEQYF | TGTGCCAGCAGCTTAAAATCTAGCGGGAGAGCAACTTCCTACGAGCAGTACTTC
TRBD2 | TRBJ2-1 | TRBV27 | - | CASSPSSGPYNEQFF | TGTGCCAGCAGTCCTTCTAGCGGCCCCTACAATGAGCAGTTCTTC
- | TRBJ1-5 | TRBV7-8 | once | CASSLFRGNQPQHF | TGTGCCAGCAGCTTATTCAGGGGCAATCAGCCCCAGCATTTT